The 9 T cell receptor beta chains listed next were all sequenced from one sample in a study of blood T cell repertoires in COVID-19. Libraries were prepared by immunoSEQ multiplex PCR; TCRdb keeps only in-frame clonotypes and omits some of them. This table has roughly 230,000 clones, more than 75% appearing once. Material for sequencing was PBMCs or T cells enriched from blood (not recorded which). The receptors stem from a man aged 25 to 45 in a cohort exposed to, infected with or recovered from COVID-19 (not recorded which).

The rearrangement uses TRBV5-1 and TRBJ1-1, with 7 nucleotides matching TRBD1. The CDR3 has 13 amino acids. Germline trimming cut 1 base from V and 7 bases from J; bases unmatched to any gene: 4. Germline values: CDR1 SGHRS, CDR2 YFSETQ. CDR3 bases: TGCGCCAGCAGCTTGCACGGGACAGATGAAGCTTTCTTT. Amino acids: CASSLHGTDEAFF. Full variable domain (remainder filled in from reference TRBV5-1 and TRBJ1-1): KAGVTQTPRYLIKTRGQQVTLSCSPISGHRSVSWYQQTPGQGLQFLFEYFSETQRNKGNFPGRFSGRQFSNSRSEMNVSTLELGDSALYLCASSLHGTDEAFFGQGTRLTVV.

The genes are TRBV7-8 and TRBJ1-3; tentative D call: TRBD1 (6 bases). The CDR3 extends over 15 amino acids. The ends were cut back, 3 bases at V and 0 bases at J, with 9 bases in the middle. CDR1 and CDR2 from the germline V gene are SGHVS and FQNEAQ. This CDR3 reads CASSLTGTSGNTIYF. CDR3 DNA sequence: TGTGCCAGCAGCTTGACAGGAACCTCTGGAAACACCATATATTTT.

V is TRBV5-7 and J is TRBJ2-7; a weak D match, TRBD2 (6 bases). Being an ORF, TRBV5-7 has a function that is uncertain. Trimming removed 2 bases at V and 4 bases at J, with 13 bases between. This CDR3 is built from 14 residues. CDR3 sequence (DNA): TGTGCCAGCAGCTTTCCCGGGGGATGGTACGAGCAGTACTTC. Residues: CASSFPGGWYEQYF.

This chain uses TRBV20-1 with TRBJ2-7; 7 nucleotides agree with TRBD1. This CDR3 is built from 12 residues. V lost 3 bases, J lost 5 bases, and 4 bases stayed unmatched. Looked up from germline, CDR1 is DFQATT and CDR2 is SNEGSKA (reference sequence). CDR3 protein: CSASDRVNEQYF. CDR3 in DNA: TGCAGTGCTAGTGACAGGGTGAACGAGCAGTACTTC.

This clone was recorded only once. The chain has TRBV15 and TRBJ1-5; 7 nucleotides line up with TRBD1. The V gene's germline CDR1 is LNHNV and CDR2 YYDKDF (reference sequence). J lost 6 bases, V lost 5 bases, and 10 bases had no gene match. The CDR3 runs 15 residues. As DNA, the CDR3 is TGTGCCACCAGCGACCAATACGGACAGGCTCAGCCCCAGCATTTT. Amino acids: CATSDQYGQAQPQHF.

The chain recombines TRBV7-9 with TRBJ1-2; TRBD1 might be the D (5 bases). This CDR3 comprises 14 residues. Trimming took off 5 bases at V and 8 bases at J, with 18 bases between the two ends. Germline V CDR1 and CDR2: SEHNR, FQNEAQ (reference sequence). The CDR3 loop is CASSLGTLLAGYTF. CDR3 nucleotides: TGTGCCAGCAGCCTTGGGACTCTACTGGCGGGCTACACCTTC.

The chain employs TRBV28 and TRBJ1-1, with D possibly matching TRBD1 (5 bases). In germline, CDR1 is MDHEN, CDR2 SYDVKM. CDR3 length: 12 amino acids. Deletions cut 8 bases from V and 5 bases from J, with 12 bases between. The CDR3 loop is CASFLRGTEAFF. The CDR3 DNA follows: TGTGCCAGCTTCCTGCGGGGGACTGAAGCTTTCTTT.

The V and J genes are TRBV20-1 and TRBJ2-4, with 9 nucleotides matching TRBD1. Per germline, CDR1 DFQATT and CDR2 SNEGSKA (reference sequence). The CDR3 totals 14 residues. Losses at the gene ends were 3 bases for V and 8 bases for J; bases not matched to a gene: 8. CDR3 coding DNA: TGCAGTGCTAGTGCCGGGACAGGGATGGACATTCAGTACTTC. Its translation is CSASAGTGMDIQYF.

The chain links TRBV27 to TRBJ2-7, with no clear D. The CDR3 extends over 13 amino acids. V was clipped by 4 bases and J by 4 bases, with 11 bases between them. In germline, CDR1 is MNHEY, CDR2 SMNVEV (reference sequence). In DNA form, the CDR3 reads TGTGCCAGCAGTTCCCTCGGGTTGTACGAGCAGTACTTC. This encodes CASSSLGLYEQYF.